This T cell receptor (beta chain) is from a study of T cell responses to AZD1222 COVID-19 vaccine (dated by TCRdb to 2020 to 2022). Broadly, across the study: TCR sequencing covered fewer than 250 trial participants: 200 to 210 given two doses of AZD1222 and around 25 given two doses of MenACWY control vaccine. Trial participants were enrolled into age subgroups of 18-55, 56-69 and 70-plus years, which contained 148, 28 and 57 TCR-sequenced participants, respectively. Study-wide conclusions, independent of this receptor: In the small 56-69-year group, the increase in depth fell short of significance, most likely because of low power. Nearly half of unique spike-specific TCRs reportedly recognized epitopes outside regions mutated in the B.1.351 and B.1.1.7 variants. The whole spike protein was spanned by vaccine-associated CD4 TCRs, and dominant responses were seen in regions 160-218 and 743-854. Because no day 14 peak-response samples were available, the repertoires could be characterized only after the peak T cell response. Conclusions about previously exposed vaccinees are limited because only a handful of AZD1222 recipients were SARS-CoV-2 seropositive at baseline. Most participants were white British and females outnumbered males, and the authors suggested that clonal diversity may have been underestimated. After two AZD1222 doses, both the breadth and the depth of spike-specific TCRs were significantly higher than at day 0 and than in MenACWY recipients.

V gives up 3 bases and J gives up 4 bases, and the segment between their germline ends measures 12 bases. In the germline V gene (reference sequence), CDR1 corresponds to LNHDA and CDR2 to SQIVND. From the cysteine through the phenylalanine, the CDR3 covers 14 amino acids. The DNA shown is the 42-base CDR3, in frame from base 1. The CDR3 regions of human TCRbeta chains were subjected to immunosequencing. The source study handled its data this way. Repertoire TCRs were matched against a reference library of SARS-CoV-2-specific TCRs generated with the MIRA antigen-specificity platform. Breadth was defined as the fraction of unique TCRs that were SARS-CoV-2-associated, and depth was defined as the fraction of total T cells that were SARS-CoV-2-associated. Using the MIRA data, each spike-specific TCR was assigned both to the spike region to which the TCR was reactive and to a CD4 or CD8 class. Log10-transformed breadth and depth values were compared by one-way ANOVA with Sidak's multiple comparisons tests. TCRdb obtained this table from immuneACCESS and retained in-frame rearrangements with V and J assigned. These tables miss some clones; where compared with another copy, unresolved V genes account for less than half of the shortfall, and the remainder is unexplained. V, J and clone size derive from that table, while D and trimming were established from the DNA sequence. Counted in this sample were roughly 200,000 clones; less than 95% of them appeared once. The ten biggest clones cover 1.7% of the sample.

In light of the paper, this sample's time point label describes: about 28 days (+/-7) after the second vaccine dose. The sample's treatment or condition label, in plain terms: meningococcal conjugate vaccine given as trial control. The vaccinee samples were drawn from two UK trials, COV001 and COV002, one of which was a single-blind randomized controlled phase 2/3 trial testing AZD1222 (ChAdOx1 nCoV-19) in healthy adults. Trial participant PBMC samples were collected at day 0 and day 28 after the second dose for TCRbeta chain sequencing. To note about this clone: The specificity of this receptor is unknown. Per-base quality was not reported, and no clone a single base away is much larger than it.

The sample was peripheral blood, taken 28 days after the second dose of the MenACWY control vaccine. The sequence joins TRBV19 to TRBJ1-2, with no D gene named confidently. This receptor was obtained from an adult who received the MenACWY meningococcal vaccine as a control. The DNA sequence follows: TGTGCCAGTAGTATTGGTAGAGACTTCTATGGCTACACCTTC. This translates into CASSIGRDFYGYTF.